This T cell receptor (beta chain) appears in the sequencing data of a study of PD-1 blockade in classical Hodgkin lymphoma. Some clones are missing from TCRdb's copy, which holds only in-frame ones; the method was immunoSEQ multiplex PCR. The sample contains roughly 11,000 clones, about 88% of which appear only once. Time point given: cycle 4 day 1 (C4D1), after five to seven weeks of nivolumab. Patients all relapsed after autologous stem cell transplantation, and there was variation in brentuximab vedotin exposure. PBMCs, once thawed, yielded CD8+ T cells isolated by magnetic negative selection. Whole-study results and caveats: With CD4+ cells, TCR diversity rose significantly by C4D1, but not with CD8+ cells. Relative to healthy donors, newly diagnosed patients reportedly had lower baseline TCR diversity, which was reported as lower still in relapsed/refractory patients.

A remark on this clone: Antigen unknown.

Here the sequenced sample was CD8+ T cells from blood, taken before the fourth cycle of nivolumab. This TCR came from a human donor with classical Hodgkin lymphoma. The donor label of this sample is uncertain.

The CDR3 protein is CASSLGLGDGTDTQYF. As DNA, the CDR3 is TGTGCCAGCAGCTTAGGCCTTGGGGATGGCACAGATACGCAGTATTTT. This chain uses TRBV13 with TRBJ2-3; D is unresolved. V lost 0 bases and J 1 base, leaving 11 bases between the germline ends. CDR1 PRHDT and CDR2 FYEKMQ come from the germline V gene (reference sequence). The CDR3 is 16 amino acids.